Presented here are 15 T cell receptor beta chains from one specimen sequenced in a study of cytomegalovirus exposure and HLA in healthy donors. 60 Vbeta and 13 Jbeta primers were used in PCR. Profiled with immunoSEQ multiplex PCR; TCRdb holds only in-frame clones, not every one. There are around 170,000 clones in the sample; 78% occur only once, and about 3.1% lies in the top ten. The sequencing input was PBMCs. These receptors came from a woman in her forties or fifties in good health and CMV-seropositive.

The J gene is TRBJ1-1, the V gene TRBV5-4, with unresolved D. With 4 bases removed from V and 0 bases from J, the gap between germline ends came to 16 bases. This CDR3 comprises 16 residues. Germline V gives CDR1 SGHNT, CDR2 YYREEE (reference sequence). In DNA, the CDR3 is TGTGCCAGCAGCCCTAAGGAAGGCAGGTTGAACACTGAAGCTTTCTTT. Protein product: CASSPKEGRLNTEAFF. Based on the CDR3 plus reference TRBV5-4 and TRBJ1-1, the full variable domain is ETGVTQSPTHLIKTRGQQVTLRCSSQSGHNTVSWYQQALGQGPQFIFQYYREEENGRGNFPPRFSGLQFPNYSSELNVNALELDDSALYLCASSPKEGRLNTEAFFGQGTRLTVV.

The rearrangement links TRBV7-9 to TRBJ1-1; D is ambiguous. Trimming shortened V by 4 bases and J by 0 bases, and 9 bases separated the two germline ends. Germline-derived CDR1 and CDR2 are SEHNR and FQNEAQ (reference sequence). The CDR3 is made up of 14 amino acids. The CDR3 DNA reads TGTGCCAGCAGCTCCCTACCCATGAACACTGAAGCTTTCTTT. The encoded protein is CASSSLPMNTEAFF.

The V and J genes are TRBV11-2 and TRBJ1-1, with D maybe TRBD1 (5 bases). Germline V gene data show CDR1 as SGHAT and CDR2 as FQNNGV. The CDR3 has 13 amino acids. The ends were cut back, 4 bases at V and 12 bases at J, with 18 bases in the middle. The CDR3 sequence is CASSSIRLGVTFF. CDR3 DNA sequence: TGTGCCAGCAGCTCAATTCGCCTAGGGGTGACTTTCTTT. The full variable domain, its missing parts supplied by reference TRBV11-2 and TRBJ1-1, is EAGVAQSPRYKIIEKRQSVAFWCNPISGHATLYWYQQILGQGPKLLIQFQNNGVVDDSQLPKDRFSAERLKGVDSTLKIQPAKLEDSAVYLCASSSIRLGVTFFGQGTRLTVV.

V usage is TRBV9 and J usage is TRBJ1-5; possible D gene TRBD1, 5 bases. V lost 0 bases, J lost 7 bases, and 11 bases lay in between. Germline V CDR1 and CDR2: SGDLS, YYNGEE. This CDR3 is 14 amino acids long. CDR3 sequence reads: CASSVEAGRQPQHF. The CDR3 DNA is TGTGCCAGCAGCGTAGAGGCAGGGAGGCAGCCCCAGCATTTT.

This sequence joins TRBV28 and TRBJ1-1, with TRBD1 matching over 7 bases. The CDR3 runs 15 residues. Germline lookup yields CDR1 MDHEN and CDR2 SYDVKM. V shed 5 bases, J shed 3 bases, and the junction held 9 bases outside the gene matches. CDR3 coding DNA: TGTGCCAGCAGTCTTCTGATCCAGGGGGACACTGAAGCTTTCTTT. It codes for CASSLLIQGDTEAFF.

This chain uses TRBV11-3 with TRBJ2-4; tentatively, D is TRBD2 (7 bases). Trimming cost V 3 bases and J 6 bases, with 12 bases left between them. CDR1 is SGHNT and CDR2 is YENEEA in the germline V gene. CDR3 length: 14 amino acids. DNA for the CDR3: TGTGCCAGCAGCTTCGGGGGAGGGGGAAACATTCAGTACTTC. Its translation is CASSFGGGGNIQYF.

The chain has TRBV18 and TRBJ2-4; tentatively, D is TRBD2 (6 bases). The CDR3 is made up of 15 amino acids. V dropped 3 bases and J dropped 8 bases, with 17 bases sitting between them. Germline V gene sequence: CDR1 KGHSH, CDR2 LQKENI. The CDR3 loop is CASSPNAGRGDIQYF. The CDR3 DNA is TGTGCCAGCTCACCTAATGCCGGGAGAGGGGACATTCAGTACTTC.

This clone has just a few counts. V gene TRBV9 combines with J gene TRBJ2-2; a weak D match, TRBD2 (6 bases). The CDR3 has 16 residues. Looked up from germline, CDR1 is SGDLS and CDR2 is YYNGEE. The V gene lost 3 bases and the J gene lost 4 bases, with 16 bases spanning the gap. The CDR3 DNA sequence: TGTGCCAGCAGCGAACCAGGAGGGGTGCTCACCGGGGAGCTGTTTTTT. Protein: CASSEPGGVLTGELFF.

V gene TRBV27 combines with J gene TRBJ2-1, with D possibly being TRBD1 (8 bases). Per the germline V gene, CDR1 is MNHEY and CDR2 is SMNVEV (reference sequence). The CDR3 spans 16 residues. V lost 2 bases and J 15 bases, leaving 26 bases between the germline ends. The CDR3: CASSLRTGREAWSVFF. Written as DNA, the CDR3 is TGTGCCAGCAGTTTAAGGACAGGGAGGGAAGCGTGGAGTGTGTTCTTC.

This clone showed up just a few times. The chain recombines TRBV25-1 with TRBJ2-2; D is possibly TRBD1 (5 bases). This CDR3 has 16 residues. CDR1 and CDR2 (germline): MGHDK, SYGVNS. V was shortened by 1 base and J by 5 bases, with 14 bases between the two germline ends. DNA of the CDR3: TGTGCCAGCAGTGAATTAGGTGGGGCGAGTACCGGGGAGCTGTTTTTT. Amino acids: CASSELGGASTGELFF.

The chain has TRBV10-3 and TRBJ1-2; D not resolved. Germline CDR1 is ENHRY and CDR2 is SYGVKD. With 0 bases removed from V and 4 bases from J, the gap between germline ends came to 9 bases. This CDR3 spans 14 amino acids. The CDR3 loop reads CAISESRMGYGYTF. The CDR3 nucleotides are TGTGCCATCAGTGAGTCCAGGATGGGCTATGGCTACACCTTC.

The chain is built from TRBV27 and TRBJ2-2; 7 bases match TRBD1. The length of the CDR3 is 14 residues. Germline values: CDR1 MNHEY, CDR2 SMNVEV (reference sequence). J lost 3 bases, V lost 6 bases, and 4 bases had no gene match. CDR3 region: CASRRGGYTGELFF. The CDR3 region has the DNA TGTGCCAGCAGGAGAGGGGGCTACACCGGGGAGCTGTTTTTT.

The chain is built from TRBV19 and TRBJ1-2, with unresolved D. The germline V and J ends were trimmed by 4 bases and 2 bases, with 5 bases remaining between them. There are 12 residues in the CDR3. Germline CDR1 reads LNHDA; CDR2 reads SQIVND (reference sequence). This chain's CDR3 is CASSRANYGYTF. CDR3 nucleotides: TGTGCCAGTAGTAGAGCGAACTATGGCTACACCTTC.

The CDR3 nucleotides are TGTGCCAGTGGACAGGGCCTCTTGGAGACCCAGTACTTC. Its translation is CASGQGLLETQYF. The J gene is TRBJ2-5, the V gene TRBV9, with TRBD1 matching 8 bases. From germline, CDR1 is SGDLS and CDR2 YYNGEE. The CDR3 spans 13 residues. V dropped 8 bases and J dropped 5; count of bases not matched to a gene: 8.

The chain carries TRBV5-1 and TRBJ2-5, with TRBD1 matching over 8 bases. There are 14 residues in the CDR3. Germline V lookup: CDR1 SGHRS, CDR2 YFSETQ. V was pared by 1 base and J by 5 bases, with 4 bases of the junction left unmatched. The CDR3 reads CASSLTGGRETQYF. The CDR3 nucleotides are TGCGCCAGCAGCTTGACAGGGGGGAGGGAGACCCAGTACTTC.